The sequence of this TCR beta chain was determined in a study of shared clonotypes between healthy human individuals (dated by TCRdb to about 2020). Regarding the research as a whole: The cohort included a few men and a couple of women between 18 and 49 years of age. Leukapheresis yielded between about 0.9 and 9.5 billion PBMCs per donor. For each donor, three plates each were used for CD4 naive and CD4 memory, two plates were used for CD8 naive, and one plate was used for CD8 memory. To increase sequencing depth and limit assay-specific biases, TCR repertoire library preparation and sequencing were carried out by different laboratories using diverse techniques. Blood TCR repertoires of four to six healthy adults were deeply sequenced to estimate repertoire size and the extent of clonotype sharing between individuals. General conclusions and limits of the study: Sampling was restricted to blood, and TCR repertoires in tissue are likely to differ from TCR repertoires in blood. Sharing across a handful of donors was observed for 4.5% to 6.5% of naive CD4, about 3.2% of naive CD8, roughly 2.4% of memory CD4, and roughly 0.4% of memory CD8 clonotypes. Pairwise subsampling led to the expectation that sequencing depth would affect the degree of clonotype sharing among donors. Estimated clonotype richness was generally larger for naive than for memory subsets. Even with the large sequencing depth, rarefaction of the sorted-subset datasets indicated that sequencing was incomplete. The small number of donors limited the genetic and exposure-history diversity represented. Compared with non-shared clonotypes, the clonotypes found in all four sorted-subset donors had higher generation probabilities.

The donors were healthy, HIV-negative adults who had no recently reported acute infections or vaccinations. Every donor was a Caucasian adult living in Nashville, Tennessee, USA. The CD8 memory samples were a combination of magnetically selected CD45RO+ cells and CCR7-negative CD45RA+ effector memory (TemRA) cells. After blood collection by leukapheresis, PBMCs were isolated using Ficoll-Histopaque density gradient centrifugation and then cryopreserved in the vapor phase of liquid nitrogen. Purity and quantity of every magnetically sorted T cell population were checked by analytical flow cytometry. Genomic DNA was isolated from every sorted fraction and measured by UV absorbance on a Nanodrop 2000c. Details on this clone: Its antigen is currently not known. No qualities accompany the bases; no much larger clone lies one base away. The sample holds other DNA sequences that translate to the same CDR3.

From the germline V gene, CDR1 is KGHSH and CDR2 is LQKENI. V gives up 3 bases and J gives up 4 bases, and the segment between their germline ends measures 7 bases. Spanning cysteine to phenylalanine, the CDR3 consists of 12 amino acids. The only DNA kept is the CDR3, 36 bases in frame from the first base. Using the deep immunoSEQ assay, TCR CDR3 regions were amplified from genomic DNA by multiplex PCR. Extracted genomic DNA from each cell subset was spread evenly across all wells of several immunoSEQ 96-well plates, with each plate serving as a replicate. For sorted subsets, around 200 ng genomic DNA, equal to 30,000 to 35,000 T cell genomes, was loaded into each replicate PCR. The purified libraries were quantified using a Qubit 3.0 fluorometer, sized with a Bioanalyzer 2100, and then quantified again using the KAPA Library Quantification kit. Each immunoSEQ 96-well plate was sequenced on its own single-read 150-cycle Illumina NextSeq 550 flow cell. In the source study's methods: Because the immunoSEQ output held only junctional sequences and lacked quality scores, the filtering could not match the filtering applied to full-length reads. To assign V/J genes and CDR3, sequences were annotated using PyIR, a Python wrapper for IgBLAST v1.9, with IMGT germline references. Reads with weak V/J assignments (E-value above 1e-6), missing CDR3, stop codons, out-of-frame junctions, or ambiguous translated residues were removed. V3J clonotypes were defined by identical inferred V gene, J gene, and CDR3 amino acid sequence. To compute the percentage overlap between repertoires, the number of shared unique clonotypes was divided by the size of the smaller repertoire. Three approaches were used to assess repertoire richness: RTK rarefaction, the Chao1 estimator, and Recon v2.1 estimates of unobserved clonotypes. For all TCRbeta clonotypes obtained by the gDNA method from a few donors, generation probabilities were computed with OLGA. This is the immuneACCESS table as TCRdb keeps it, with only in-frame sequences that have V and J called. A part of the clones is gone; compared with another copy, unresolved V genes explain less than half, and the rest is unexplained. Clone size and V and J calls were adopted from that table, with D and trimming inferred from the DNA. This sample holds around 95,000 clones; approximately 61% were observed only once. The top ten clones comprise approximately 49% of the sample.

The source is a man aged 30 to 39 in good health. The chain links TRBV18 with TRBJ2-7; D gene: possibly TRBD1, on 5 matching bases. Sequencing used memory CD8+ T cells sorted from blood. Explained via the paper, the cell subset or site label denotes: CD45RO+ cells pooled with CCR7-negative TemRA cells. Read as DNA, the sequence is TGTGCCAGCTCACCGACAGCATACGAGCAGTACTTC. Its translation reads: CASSPTAYEQYF.